This TCR beta chain appears in the sequencing data of a study of cytomegalovirus exposure and HLA in healthy donors. Points from the study as a whole: The authors later found most CMV-associated TCR beta chains appeared HLA-restricted. A later analysis showed HLA-associated TCR beta chains outstripping equally common others in clonal expansion. Researchers catalogued about 160 TCR beta chains as cytomegalovirus-associated.

Primers: 60 Vbeta forward and 13 Jbeta reverse. Sequencing used immunoSEQ multiplex PCR; TCRdb keeps in-frame clones, though not all of them. This sample has 170,000 or so clones; 86% occur once, and the top ten carry nearly 2%. This clone was counted a single time. The antigen remains unidentified. Losses at the gene ends were 5 bases for V and 4 bases for J; bases not matched to a gene: 5. Germline-derived CDR1 and CDR2 are SQVTM and ANQGSEA. The CDR3 consists of 13 residues. The receptor was derived from a woman aged 18-30 years in good health and CMV-seronegative. The chain is built from TRBV29-1 and TRBJ2-3; 8 nucleotides agree with TRBD1. Source material: PBMCs. The CDR3 bases are TGCAGCGTTTCAGGGGGCGGCCCAGATACGCAGTATTTT. It specifies CSVSGGGPDTQYF.